The T cell receptor beta chain described here comes from a study of blood T cell repertoires in COVID-19. The wider study: The study drew acute and convalescent COVID-19 samples from the United States, Italy and Spain. The cDNA or gDNA used as material had been derived from T cells, B-cell-depleted T cells, or PBMCs.

The CDR3 is 14 residues long. Trimming stripped 1 base from V and 4 bases from J, with 9 bases between. CDR1 is SGDLS, CDR2 YYNGEE, per germline. As processed by the authors: Estimates of nucleated cell counts were drawn from the amplification of reference gene primers. Sequencing used immunoSEQ multiplex PCR; TCRdb keeps in-frame clones, though not all of them. V and J calls and clone size are those listed in that table; D and trimming were worked out from the DNA. Of approximately 160,000 clones listed, about 85% are singletons. V and J are TRBV9 and TRBJ1-5; D may be TRBD1 (6 bases). This receptor was identified in a woman aged 55-69 years with COVID-19, enrolled during active disease. The sample comprised peripheral blood. Here the CDR3 reads CASSVSGDNQPQHF. The CDR3 DNA is TGTGCCAGCAGCGTATCAGGGGATAATCAGCCCCAGCATTTT.